This T cell receptor (beta chain) was captured by sequencing in a study of T cell responses to AZD1222 COVID-19 vaccine. Looking at the study overall: Pooled in the analysis were second doses at about 4 or about 12 weeks.

Trimming took off 7 bases at V and 9 bases at J, with 15 bases between the two ends. The CDR3 sequence is 12 residues long. In germline, CDR1 is SNHLY, CDR2 FYNNEI. The protocol was immunoSEQ multiplex PCR, while the TCRdb copy is restricted to in-frame clones and leaves out a portion. The sample shows roughly 150,000 clones, 90% to 95% of them seen only once. This TCR was sampled from an adult in good health. This specimen was peripheral blood, taken on day 0 of AZD1222 vaccination. This chain links TRBV2 with TRBJ1-2, with D maybe TRBD1 (5 bases). Here the CDR3 DNA reads TGTGCCAGCACAAGGGAGGGGATGAGCTACACCTTC. The encoded protein is CASTREGMSYTF.